Described below is a single T cell receptor beta chain sequence and its context. The target antigen is unknown. An end of the junction differs from the germline gene, which may be a read error. The CDR3 runs to 12 residues. Germline V gene data show CDR1 as SGHTA and CDR2 as FQGNSA. This sample stems from a study of T-cell memory formation after mild COVID-19. General study points: Clones shrinking between day 15 and 85 showed a balanced CD4/CD8 split, and those that grew later tilted toward CD4+. Among CD4+ contracting clones, most were CM and EM, and CD8+ ones EMRA.

Using its own MiXCR run on the 5' RACE reads, TCRdb lists one record per CDR3 protein. Of under 300,000 distinct CDR3 sequences listed, around 15% are singletons. The chain links TRBV7-2 to TRBJ1-2; 7 positions match TRBD1. What was sequenced was PBMCs or a T cell subset sorted from them (not recorded which). The sequence derives from a man in his late teens or twenties who had mild COVID-19 (a few samples of this study predate the infection). Cell type and time point are not known. CDR3 loop: CASSSNFGQAFF. The CDR3 DNA follows: TGTGCCAGCAGCTCGAACTTTGGACAGGCCTTCTTC.